The sequence of this T cell receptor (beta chain) was determined in a study of CD8 T cells in Susac syndrome. RNA amounts of 0.5 to 1 ug underwent reverse transcription with random hexamers. TCRdb re-derived calls from the immunoSEQ multiplex PCR reads in MiXCR, one entry per CDR3 protein. The sample lists some 210,000 distinct CDR3 sequences, 94% occurring once. Study-wide points: The CD4+ T cell repertoires that were profiled in Susac syndrome showed no clonal expansion.

TEMRA cells were FACS-enriched, unlike CD8+ and CD4+ T cells, which were negatively isolated. A note on this clonotype: Its antigen is not known.

The specimen sequenced was CD4+ T cells from PBMCs. The TCR comes from a human donor with Susac syndrome.

The CDR3 DNA follows: TGTGCCAGCAGCCCTCGTGCGGTAACGGACTCACCCCTCCACTTT. Its protein product is CASSPRAVTDSPLHF. This rearrangement joins TRBV14 to TRBJ1-6; no firm D call. Per germline, CDR1 SGHDN and CDR2 FVKESK. This CDR3 is built from 15 residues. Trimming removed 4 bases from V and 10 bases from J, with 17 bases in between. Looking up the rest from reference TRBV14 and TRBJ1-6 gives the full variable domain: EAGVTQFPSHSVIEKGQTVTLRCDPISGHDNLYWYRRVMGKEIKFLLHFVKESKQDESGMPNNRFLAERTGGTYSTLKVQPAELEDSGVYFCASSPRAVTDSPLHFGNGTRLTVT.